These T cell receptor beta chains were read from a single sample in a study of T cell responses to AZD1222 COVID-19 vaccine. Assay used: immunoSEQ multiplex PCR; TCRdb lists only in-frame clones, some missing. There are some 88,000 clones in the sample; roughly 94% occur only once, and less than 6.5% lies in the top ten. This specimen consisted of peripheral blood, obtained on day 0 of AZD1222 vaccination. These receptors all come from an adult in good health. The CDR3 runs from the conserved cysteine through the conserved F or W. D genes are given only for firm matches. Clone size is not always given. Where it is, it says once, few, many or a class for expanded clones.

v_call: TRBV5-6
j_call: TRBJ2-1
clone_size: -
d_call: -
cdr3_nt: TGTGCCAGCAGCCAAACTACGGACTACCACTACAATGAGCAGTTCTTC
cdr3_aa: CASSQTTDYHYNEQFF

v_call: TRBV28
j_call: TRBJ2-5
clone_size: -
d_call: -
cdr3_nt: TGTGCCAGCAGTTTGTTTGAGACCCAGTACTTC
cdr3_aa: CASSLFETQYF

v_call: TRBV19
j_call: TRBJ2-2
clone_size: -
d_call: TRBD2
cdr3_nt: TGTGCCAGTAGTAATCCAAGCGGGAGGGCCTCCGGGGAGCTGTTTTTT
cdr3_aa: CASSNPSGRASGELFF

v_call: TRBV24-1
j_call: TRBJ2-3
clone_size: -
d_call: -
cdr3_nt: TGTGCCACCAGTGACAACACAGATACGCAGTATTTT
cdr3_aa: CATSDNTDTQYF

v_call: TRBV6-6
j_call: TRBJ2-7
clone_size: -
d_call: TRBD1
cdr3_nt: TGTGCCAGTAGCCGGGACAGGGGGTTCTACGAGCAGTACTTC
cdr3_aa: CASSRDRGFYEQYF

v_call: TRBV15
j_call: TRBJ2-1
clone_size: -
d_call: -
cdr3_nt: TGTGCCGCCGGGACAAAATACAATGAGCAGTTCTTC
cdr3_aa: CAAGTKYNEQFF

v_call: TRBV28
j_call: TRBJ1-1
clone_size: -
d_call: TRBD1
cdr3_nt: TGTGCCAGCAGCACCCTCGGACAGGGGGACACTGAAGCTTTCTTT
cdr3_aa: CASSTLGQGDTEAFF

v_call: TRBV3-1/TRBV3-2
j_call: TRBJ2-3
clone_size: -
d_call: TRBD2
cdr3_nt: TGTGCCAGCAGCCAAGACCAAGGAGCTAGCGGGAGAGGATCCGATACGCAGTATTTT
cdr3_aa: CASSQDQGASGRGSDTQYF

v_call: TRBV24-1
j_call: TRBJ2-7
clone_size: once
d_call: TRBD2
cdr3_nt: TGTGCCACCAGTGATCCCGGGGGGAAGGACTACGAGCAGTACTTC
cdr3_aa: CATSDPGGKDYEQYF

v_call: TRBV7-9
j_call: TRBJ2-3
clone_size: -
d_call: -
cdr3_nt: TGTGCCAGCAGCTTGATTTGGGGTCCAACGGGACTTAGCACAGATACGCAGTATTTT
cdr3_aa: CASSLIWGPTGLSTDTQYF

v_call: TRBV7-2
j_call: TRBJ1-5
clone_size: -
d_call: TRBD1
cdr3_nt: TGTGCCAGCAGCGAAGGACAGGGTGTTCAGCCCCAGCATTTT
cdr3_aa: CASSEGQGVQPQHF

v_call: TRBV19
j_call: TRBJ1-1
clone_size: -
d_call: TRBD1
cdr3_nt: TGTGCCAGTAGTTTCAACAGGGGTATCACTGAAGCTTTCTTT
cdr3_aa: CASSFNRGITEAFF

v_call: TRBV6-5
j_call: TRBJ1-5
clone_size: -
d_call: TRBD1
cdr3_nt: TGTGCCAGCACCGATCAGGGGGGCAATCAGCCCCAGCATTTT
cdr3_aa: CASTDQGGNQPQHF

v_call: TRBV7-2
j_call: TRBJ1-1
clone_size: -
d_call: -
cdr3_nt: TGTGCCAGCAGCTTAACCCGGGATACTGAAGCTTTCTTT
cdr3_aa: CASSLTRDTEAFF

v_call: TRBV6-4
j_call: TRBJ2-1
clone_size: -
d_call: -
cdr3_nt: TGTGCCAGCAGTGACTCAATGTACAGGGACCCCAATGAGCAGTTCTTC
cdr3_aa: CASSDSMYRDPNEQFF

v_call: TRBV19
j_call: TRBJ1-5
clone_size: once
d_call: -
cdr3_nt: TGTGCCAGTAGTACCCTCCAGGGCGACGAGGGTCAGCCCCAGCATTTT
cdr3_aa: CASSTLQGDEGQPQHF

v_call: TRBV9
j_call: TRBJ2-5
clone_size: -
d_call: -
cdr3_nt: TGTGCCAGCAGCGTAGCGGTCTCGGCCACACAAGAGACCCAGTACTTC
cdr3_aa: CASSVAVSATQETQYF

v_call: TRBV9
j_call: TRBJ2-1
clone_size: -
d_call: -
cdr3_nt: TGTGCCAGCAGCTTACTAGCCTATGAGCAGTTCTTC
cdr3_aa: CASSLLAYEQFF

v_call: TRBV6-1
j_call: TRBJ1-5
clone_size: -
d_call: -
cdr3_nt: TGTGCCAGCAGTGATATAGGGCCCTATAGCAATCAGCCCCAGCATTTT
cdr3_aa: CASSDIGPYSNQPQHF

v_call: TRBV20-1
j_call: TRBJ1-3
clone_size: -
d_call: -
cdr3_nt: TGCAGTGCTAGTGACCCACTAAGAAACACCATATATTTT
cdr3_aa: CSASDPLRNTIYF

v_call: TRBV28
j_call: TRBJ2-3
clone_size: -
d_call: -
cdr3_nt: TGTGCCAGCAGTTTACCCGCGGATACGCAGTATTTT
cdr3_aa: CASSLPADTQYF

v_call: TRBV5-1
j_call: TRBJ1-2
clone_size: once
d_call: -
cdr3_nt: TGCGCCAGCAGCTTGGATCCGGGGGCGGACTATGGCTACACCTTC
cdr3_aa: CASSLDPGADYGYTF

v_call: TRBV2
j_call: TRBJ2-3
clone_size: -
d_call: TRBD1
cdr3_nt: TGTGCCAGCGTACGACAGGGTAGCACAGATACGCAGTATTTT
cdr3_aa: CASVRQGSTDTQYF

v_call: TRBV4-1
j_call: TRBJ2-1
clone_size: -
d_call: -
cdr3_nt: TGCGCCAGCAGCCAAGGAGGGACCAACTCCTACAATGAGCAGTTCTTC
cdr3_aa: CASSQGGTNSYNEQFF

v_call: TRBV2
j_call: TRBJ2-7
clone_size: -
d_call: -
cdr3_nt: TGTGCCAGCAGTTTCGGGTTGCACTACGAGCAGTACTTC
cdr3_aa: CASSFGLHYEQYF

v_call: TRBV4-1
j_call: TRBJ1-1
clone_size: -
d_call: -
cdr3_nt: TGCGCCAGCAGCCAAGGGGCCGAGTTACGCGGGGGTGAAGCTTTCTTT
cdr3_aa: CASSQGAELRGGEAFF

v_call: TRBV29-1
j_call: TRBJ2-1
clone_size: -
d_call: -
cdr3_nt: TGCAGCGTTGTGCTAGCTCTCTTCTACAATGAGCAGTTCTTC
cdr3_aa: CSVVLALFYNEQFF

v_call: TRBV19
j_call: TRBJ2-6
clone_size: -
d_call: TRBD2
cdr3_nt: TGTGCCAGTAGTAAGTTGGCTAGCGGGAGTGGGGCCAACGTCCTGACTTTC
cdr3_aa: CASSKLASGSGANVLTF

v_call: TRBV5-1
j_call: TRBJ1-5
clone_size: -
d_call: -
cdr3_nt: TGCGCCAGCAGCTTGGAGGGGGATCGTGGTCAGCCCCAGCATTTT
cdr3_aa: CASSLEGDRGQPQHF

v_call: TRBV3-1/TRBV3-2
j_call: TRBJ2-5
clone_size: -
d_call: TRBD1
cdr3_nt: TGTGCCAGCAGCCGCAGGGGGATGGGAGAGACCCAGTACTTC
cdr3_aa: CASSRRGMGETQYF

v_call: TRBV28
j_call: TRBJ1-5
clone_size: -
d_call: TRBD1
cdr3_nt: TGTGCCAGCAGCTCCGGGACAGGGGGCAATCAGCCCCAGCATTTT
cdr3_aa: CASSSGTGGNQPQHF

v_call: TRBV9
j_call: TRBJ2-7
clone_size: -
d_call: -
cdr3_nt: TGTGCCAGCAGCGCCTCCGGGGCGTATTCCTACGAGCAGTACTTC
cdr3_aa: CASSASGAYSYEQYF

v_call: TRBV5-1
j_call: TRBJ2-5
clone_size: -
d_call: TRBD2
cdr3_nt: TGCGCCAGCAGCGAAACCGGGACTAGCGGACAAGAGACCCAGTACTTC
cdr3_aa: CASSETGTSGQETQYF

v_call: TRBV27
j_call: TRBJ1-1
clone_size: -
d_call: -
cdr3_nt: TGTGCCAGCAGTCGCCCGGGGGGCGATGAAGCTTTCTTT
cdr3_aa: CASSRPGGDEAFF

v_call: TRBV29-1
j_call: TRBJ2-2
clone_size: -
d_call: TRBD2
cdr3_nt: TGCAGCGTTTTAGCGGGAGTGGGCACCGGGGAGCTGTTTTTT
cdr3_aa: CSVLAGVGTGELFF

v_call: TRBV3-1/TRBV3-2
j_call: TRBJ2-7
clone_size: -
d_call: TRBD1
cdr3_nt: TGTGCCAGCAGCCAAGGCCACCGACAGGGGTGGGCCTACGAGCAGTACTTC
cdr3_aa: CASSQGHRQGWAYEQYF

v_call: TRBV5-1
j_call: TRBJ2-3
clone_size: -
d_call: TRBD1
cdr3_nt: TGCGCCAGCAGCGTGGACAGGGCAGATACGCAGTATTTT
cdr3_aa: CASSVDRADTQYF

v_call: TRBV6-5
j_call: TRBJ2-7
clone_size: -
d_call: TRBD1
cdr3_nt: TGTGCCAGCAGTCAACCGGGACAGGGGACCCACGAGCAGTACTTC
cdr3_aa: CASSQPGQGTHEQYF

v_call: TRBV1
j_call: TRBJ1-2
clone_size: -
d_call: -
cdr3_nt: TGCACCAGCAGCCATCCGGGGACGCGAAACTATGGCTACACCTTC
cdr3_aa: CTSSHPGTRNYGYTF

v_call: TRBV7-7
j_call: TRBJ2-5
clone_size: -
d_call: -
cdr3_nt: TGTGCCAGCAGCCTCCGGTTTGAGCGGGAAGAGACCCAGTACTTC
cdr3_aa: CASSLRFEREETQYF

v_call: TRBV27
j_call: TRBJ1-6
clone_size: -
d_call: -
cdr3_nt: TGTGCCAGCAGTGTACACAGGACCCGCTCTTATAATTCACCCCTCCACTTT
cdr3_aa: CASSVHRTRSYNSPLHF

v_call: TRBV3-1/TRBV3-2
j_call: TRBJ2-1
clone_size: -
d_call: TRBD1
cdr3_nt: TGTGCCAGCAGCCACGGTGACAGGGTCACCTACAATGAGCAGTTCTTC
cdr3_aa: CASSHGDRVTYNEQFF

v_call: TRBV19
j_call: TRBJ2-4
clone_size: -
d_call: TRBD2
cdr3_nt: TGTGCCAGTAGTCCTCGGCTAGCGGGAGGCCAACGGGACATTCAGTACTTC
cdr3_aa: CASSPRLAGGQRDIQYF

v_call: TRBV23-1
j_call: TRBJ2-2
clone_size: -
d_call: -
cdr3_nt: TGCGCCAGCAGTCCCCCGGGACTTGAGGTCGGGGAGCTGTTTTTT
cdr3_aa: CASSPPGLEVGELFF

v_call: TRBV27
j_call: TRBJ2-7
clone_size: -
d_call: -
cdr3_nt: TGTGCCAGCAGTTTGCTACAGGGCAGCCCGAAAGAGCAGTACTTC
cdr3_aa: CASSLLQGSPKEQYF

v_call: TRBV5-4
j_call: TRBJ2-7
clone_size: -
d_call: -
cdr3_nt: TGTGCCAGCAGCTCAACCCCGGGCACCTACGAGCAGTACTTC
cdr3_aa: CASSSTPGTYEQYF